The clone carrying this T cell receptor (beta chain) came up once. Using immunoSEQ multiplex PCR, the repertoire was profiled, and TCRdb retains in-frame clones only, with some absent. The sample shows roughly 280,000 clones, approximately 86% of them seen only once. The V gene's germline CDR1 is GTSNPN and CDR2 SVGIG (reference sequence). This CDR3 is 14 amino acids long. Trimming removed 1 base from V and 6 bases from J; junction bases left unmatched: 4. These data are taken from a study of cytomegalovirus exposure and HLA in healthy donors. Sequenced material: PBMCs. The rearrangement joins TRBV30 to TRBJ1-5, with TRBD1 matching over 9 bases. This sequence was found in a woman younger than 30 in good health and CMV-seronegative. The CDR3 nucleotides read TGTGCCTGGAGTGCCCTGACAGGGGGTCAGCCCCAGCATTTT. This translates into CAWSALTGGQPQHF.